One sample yielded the 31 T cell receptor beta chains listed below, sequenced in a study of PD-1 blockade in classical Hodgkin lymphoma. Produced via immunoSEQ multiplex PCR; TCRdb's table is partial and in-frame only. The sample lists about 9,000 clones, 87% occurring once. Time point of the sample: cycle 4 day 1 (C4D1), after 5 to 7 weeks of nivolumab. All the patients suffered relapse after autologous stem cell transplantation, and brentuximab vedotin exposure differed. The sequences come from peripheral blood mononuclear cells (PBMCs), collected before the fourth cycle of nivolumab. The receptors shown here come from a human donor with classical Hodgkin lymphoma.

Here the CDR3 reads CASSLGRGGQPQHF. The CDR3 DNA follows: TGTGCCAGCAGCTTGGGCAGGGGGGGTCAGCCCCAGCATTTT. This chain uses TRBV7-2 with TRBJ1-5; 7 bases align to TRBD1. The germline V gene has CDR1 SGHTA and CDR2 FQGNSA. The CDR3 runs to 14 residues. The V segment lost 3 bases and the J segment 6 bases; nucleotides outside the gene matches: 5.

The V gene is TRBV5-1, the J gene TRBJ1-2; no definite D call. Germline V lookup: CDR1 SGHRS, CDR2 YFSETQ. There are 14 residues in the CDR3. V lost 4 bases, J lost 5 bases, and 15 bases lay in between. Here the CDR3 reads CASSHEDGRYGYTF. Here the CDR3 DNA reads TGCGCCAGCAGCCATGAGGACGGGAGGTATGGCTACACCTTC.

Here the CDR3 DNA reads TGTGCCAGCAGCCCGCGGACAGCCAACACTGAAGCTTTCTTT. Protein product: CASSPRTANTEAFF. The V and J genes are TRBV9 and TRBJ1-1, with D perhaps matching TRBD1 (6 bases). Germline V gene lookup returns CDR1 SGDLS and CDR2 YYNGEE. Trimming took 4 bases from V and 2 from J, leaving 12 bases between them. The CDR3 is 14 residues long.

The chain joins TRBV7-8 to TRBJ2-5; D might be TRBD1 (6 bases). CDR3 length: 14 residues. Trimming stripped 4 bases from V and 8 bases from J, with 17 bases between. CDR1 is SGHVS and CDR2 is FQNEAQ in the germline V gene. CDR3 region: CASSYRQAPATQYF. In DNA form, the CDR3 reads TGTGCCAGCAGCTATCGACAGGCCCCGGCAACCCAGTACTTC.

The chain carries TRBV29-1 and TRBJ1-1, with D perhaps TRBD1 (5 bases). V gave up 4 bases and J gave up 4 bases, with 16 bases separating them. This CDR3 has 14 residues. The germline CDR1 and CDR2 sequences are SQVTM and ANQGSEA. The DNA of the CDR3 is TGCAGCGTTGTTCCGGCAGGGAAGGTCACTGAAGCTTTCTTT. It yields the protein CSVVPAGKVTEAFF.

V gene TRBV18 combines with J gene TRBJ1-6; D is undetermined. CDR3 size: 13 residues. Germline-derived CDR1 and CDR2 are KGHSH and LQKENI. Trimming left V 3 bases short and J 8 bases short, with 8 bases between. CDR3 sequence (DNA): TGTGCCAGCTCACCCAGGCCGGATTCACCCCTCCACTTT. Residues: CASSPRPDSPLHF. The complete variable domain, with remaining parts taken from reference TRBV18 and TRBJ1-6, reads NAGVMQNPRHLVRRRGQEARLRCSPMKGHSHVYWYRQLPEEGLKFMVYLQKENIIDESGMPKERFSAEFPKEGPSILRIQQVVRGDSAAYFCASSPRPDSPLHFGNGTRLTVT.

The rearrangement uses TRBV19 and TRBJ2-2, with D possibly being TRBD2 (5 bases). Trimming stripped 5 bases from V and 2 bases from J, with 18 bases between. This CDR3 region has 17 residues. Germline values: CDR1 LNHDA, CDR2 SQIVND (reference sequence). As DNA, the CDR3 is TGTGCCAGTAGTCGGAGGATTTATGGGTTAAACACCGGGGAGCTGTTTTTT. This translates into CASSRRIYGLNTGELFF. Variable domain in full (rest from reference TRBV19 and TRBJ2-2): DGGITQSPKYLFRKEGQNVTLSCEQNLNHDAMYWYRQDPGQGLRLIYYSQIVNDFQKGDIAEGYSVSREKKESFPLTVTSAQKNPTAFYLCASSRRIYGLNTGELFFGEGSRLTVL.

V usage is TRBV19 and J usage is TRBJ2-7, with TRBD1 matching over 8 bases. This CDR3 has 13 residues. Trimming removed 7 bases from V and 5 bases from J; junction bases left unmatched: 7. In germline, CDR1 is LNHDA, CDR2 SQIVND (reference sequence). This chain's CDR3 is CASKGRGHDEQYF. In DNA form, the CDR3 reads TGTGCCAGTAAGGGCAGGGGGCACGACGAGCAGTACTTC.

The V call is TRBV7-9, the J call TRBJ2-7; 8 positions match TRBD1. The ends lost 6 bases at V and 2 bases at J; junction bases unmatched: 3. This CDR3 region has 13 residues. The germline V gene encodes CDR1 SEHNR and CDR2 FQNEAQ (reference sequence). CDR3 in DNA: TGTGCCAGCAGACCGACAGGGGCCTACGAGCAGTACTTC. This codes for CASRPTGAYEQYF.

This clone was recorded only once. The chain is built from TRBV18 and TRBJ2-7; 9 bases are shared with TRBD1. Germline trimming cut 3 bases from V and 1 base from J; bases unmatched to any gene: 7. The germline CDR1 and CDR2 sequences are KGHSH and LQKENI. CDR3 length equals 16 residues. CDR3 protein: CASSPIPGQGSYEQYF. CDR3 nucleotides: TGTGCCAGCTCACCGATACCGGGACAGGGTTCCTACGAGCAGTACTTC. Supplemented by reference TRBV18 and TRBJ2-7, the full variable domain reads NAGVMQNPRHLVRRRGQEARLRCSPMKGHSHVYWYRQLPEEGLKFMVYLQKENIIDESGMPKERFSAEFPKEGPSILRIQQVVRGDSAAYFCASSPIPGQGSYEQYFGPGTRLTVT.

In its sample, this clone was seen once. The chain has TRBV5-1 and TRBJ2-7, with 7 positions matching TRBD1. V dropped 4 bases and J dropped 0; count of bases not matched to a gene: 10. The CDR3 consists of 16 residues. The germline V gene encodes CDR1 SGHRS and CDR2 YFSETQ. CDR3 protein: CASSIRTGLSSYEQYF. DNA of the CDR3: TGCGCCAGCAGCATCCGGACAGGCCTGAGCTCCTACGAGCAGTACTTC.

The rearrangement joins TRBV5-6 to TRBJ1-6; D remains ambiguous. V gave up 4 bases and J gave up 4 bases, with 9 bases separating them. This CDR3 region has 14 residues. Per germline, CDR1 SGHDT and CDR2 YYEEEE. CDR3 nucleotide sequence: TGTGCCAGCAGCAGGGCGACGTATAATTCACCCCTCCACTTT. It specifies CASSRATYNSPLHF.

This clone was counted a single time. The chain uses TRBV18 and TRBJ1-2; D possibly corresponds to TRBD1 (6 bases). The CDR3 runs 13 residues. Trimming shortened V by 0 bases and J by 8 bases, and 10 bases separated the two germline ends. Germline V lookup: CDR1 KGHSH, CDR2 LQKENI. The CDR3 here is CASSPPAGVGYTF. The CDR3 DNA sequence: TGTGCCAGCTCACCACCGGCAGGGGTAGGCTACACCTTC.

The chain links TRBV10-3 to TRBJ1-5; 9 bases align to TRBD1. This CDR3 is 13 amino acids long. Germline CDR1 ENHRY, CDR2 SYGVKD. V shed 8 bases, J shed 3 bases, and the junction held 2 bases outside the gene matches. DNA of the CDR3: TGTGCCATCTCACAGGGGGCCAATCAGCCCCAGCATTTT. Encoded protein: CAISQGANQPQHF.

This chain joins TRBV7-6 and TRBJ2-2; D not resolved. The V gene's germline CDR1 is SGHVS and CDR2 FNYEAQ. The CDR3 spans 14 residues. Between the trimmed V and J ends, which lost 5 bases and 2 bases, there was a span of 9 bases. The CDR3 coding sequence is TGTGCCAGCAGCCTTCAGCCTAACACCGGGGAGCTGTTTTTT. It encodes CASSLQPNTGELFF.

The chain uses TRBV18 and TRBJ2-2, with D hard to call. The V end was cut by 3 bases, the J end by 1 base, with 12 bases between. Germline CDR1 and CDR2: KGHSH and LQKENI. The CDR3 spans 16 residues. CDR3 residues: CASSPLIYGNTGELFF. In DNA form, the CDR3 reads TGTGCCAGCTCACCGCTTATCTACGGGAACACCGGGGAGCTGTTTTTT.

The chain has TRBV5-1 and TRBJ2-3, with TRBD1 matching over 7 bases. The CDR3 consists of 14 residues. CDR1 and CDR2 from the germline V gene are SGHRS and YFSETQ. Unmatched junction bases numbered 2, after V lost 2 bases and J lost 2 bases. The CDR3 region has the DNA TGCGCCAGCAGCTTACAGGGGTACACAGATACGCAGTATTTT. This codes for CASSLQGYTDTQYF.

CDR3 nucleotides: TGTGCCAGCAGTTACTCCGGGGGACAGAACTATGGCTACACCTTC. Translation: CASSYSGGQNYGYTF. This chain uses TRBV6-5 with TRBJ1-2; 7 positions match TRBD1. Per the germline V gene, CDR1 is MNHEY and CDR2 is SVGAGI. This CDR3 has 15 amino acids. The V segment lost 0 bases and the J segment 2 bases; nucleotides outside the gene matches: 3.

The chain uses TRBV9 and TRBJ2-7; D might be TRBD1 (7 bases). The germline V gene has CDR1 SGDLS and CDR2 YYNGEE. The CDR3 sequence is 16 residues long. V lost 0 bases, J lost 1 base, and 14 bases lay in between. The CDR3 here is CASSVDSGDSSYEQYF. CDR3 DNA sequence: TGTGCCAGCAGCGTAGATTCGGGGGACAGTTCCTACGAGCAGTACTTC.

V gene TRBV6-4 combines with J gene TRBJ2-1; 11 bases match TRBD2. Germline CDR1 reads MRHNA; CDR2 reads SNTAGT. The ends lost 6 bases at V and 6 bases at J; junction bases unmatched: 4. The CDR3 totals 14 residues. The CDR3 is CASSRLAGLNEQFF. CDR3 nucleotide sequence: TGTGCCAGCAGCCGACTAGCGGGGCTCAATGAGCAGTTCTTC.

V is TRBV2 and J is TRBJ1-1, with D tentatively TRBD1 (5 bases). V lost 6 bases and J lost 2, with 10 bases in between. CDR1 is SNHLY, CDR2 FYNNEI, per germline. The CDR3 has 13 amino acids. The DNA of the CDR3 is TGTGCCAGCAGCAGGGTTCAAAACACTGAAGCTTTCTTT. Translated: CASSRVQNTEAFF.

This chain joins TRBV18 and TRBJ2-3, with D perhaps being TRBD1 or TRBD2 (5 bases each). The CDR3 has 11 residues. Germline V CDR1 and CDR2: KGHSH, LQKENI. Trimming left V 3 bases short and J 11 bases short, with 9 bases between. The CDR3 here is CASSPGRKQYF. The DNA of the CDR3 is TGTGCCAGCTCACCGGGACGGAAGCAGTATTTT.

The CDR3 spells CASSLTLSEVETQYF. As DNA, the CDR3 is TGTGCCAGCAGTTTGACCCTTTCGGAGGTGGAGACCCAGTACTTC. The chain recombines TRBV6-6 with TRBJ2-5; the D gene is possibly TRBD2 (5 bases). Looked up from germline, CDR1 is MNHNY and CDR2 is SVGAGI (reference sequence). The V gene lost 4 bases and the J gene lost 5 bases, with 17 bases spanning the gap. This CDR3 region has 15 residues.

The chain uses TRBV6-6 and TRBJ2-1; 8 nucleotides match TRBD2. Trimming took 5 bases from V and 0 from J; bases not matched to a gene: 3. Germline loops: CDR1 MNHNY, CDR2 SVGAGI (reference sequence). This CDR3 region has 15 residues. CDR3 loop: CASSRGGSSYNEQFF. In DNA form, the CDR3 reads TGTGCCAGCAGTCGCGGGGGGAGCTCCTACAATGAGCAGTTCTTC.

This clone was recorded once. The chain recombines TRBV7-8 with TRBJ1-4; D perhaps matches TRBD1 (6 bases). V lost 1 base, J lost 7 bases, and 10 bases lay in between. Germline-derived CDR1 and CDR2 are SGHVS and FQNEAQ. The CDR3 covers 14 residues. CDR3 amino acids: CASSLDQGSEKLFF. The CDR3 DNA sequence: TGTGCCAGCAGCTTAGATCAGGGGTCTGAAAAACTGTTTTTT.

There are a few counts of this clone. CDR3 sequence: CASSPTDGEGYTF. Written as DNA, the CDR3 is TGTGCCAGCTCACCAACTGACGGGGAAGGCTACACCTTC. V is TRBV18 and J is TRBJ1-2; D gene unclear. Trimming removed 2 bases at V and 8 bases at J, with 12 bases between. The CDR3 totals 13 residues. The V gene's germline CDR1 is KGHSH and CDR2 LQKENI.

This clone was picked up a small number of times. J is TRBJ1-1 and V is TRBV18; D is perhaps TRBD1 (6 bases). This CDR3 region has 17 residues. Germline CDR1 is KGHSH and CDR2 is LQKENI. V lost 3 bases, J lost 5 bases, and 22 bases lay in between. CDR3 region: CASSPDIEGGERTEAFF. The CDR3 nucleotides read TGTGCCAGCTCACCCGATATAGAAGGGGGGGAGAGAACTGAAGCTTTCTTT.

This chain uses TRBV7-9 with TRBJ1-2, with 7 bases fitting TRBD1. The germline V gene encodes CDR1 SEHNR and CDR2 FQNEAQ (reference sequence). This CDR3 comprises 12 residues. The ends lost 5 bases at V and 5 bases at J; junction bases unmatched: 2. The CDR3, as DNA: TGTGCCAGCAGCGAACAGGGGTATGGCTACACCTTC. As protein: CASSEQGYGYTF.

The rearrangement uses TRBV6-6 and TRBJ2-2; perhaps TRBD1 as D (6 bases). The V and J ends lost 6 bases and 4 bases respectively, with 12 bases between them. Germline CDR1 and CDR2: MNHNY and SVGAGI (reference sequence). This CDR3 region has 14 residues. DNA for the CDR3: TGTGCCAGCAGCCCTACAGGGCTCACCGGGGAGCTGTTTTTT. Protein product: CASSPTGLTGELFF.

This chain joins TRBV5-6 and TRBJ1-1; no clear D. This CDR3 comprises 16 residues. The V gene's germline CDR1 is SGHDT and CDR2 YYEEEE. Trimming cost V 1 base and J 7 bases, with 20 bases left between them. This chain's CDR3 is CASSLRVSSWAVEAFF. The CDR3 bases are TGTGCCAGCAGCTTGCGTGTCTCCAGTTGGGCAGTTGAAGCTTTCTTT.

V usage is TRBV7-2 and J usage is TRBJ2-2, with 8 bases lining up with TRBD1. This CDR3 is 15 amino acids long. With V trimmed by 2 bases and J by 5 bases, 4 bases remained unmatched. The germline V gene encodes CDR1 SGHTA and CDR2 FQGNSA. In DNA, the CDR3 is TGTGCCAGCAGCTTATTACAGGGGGGAACCGGGGAGCTGTTTTTT. Residues: CASSLLQGGTGELFF.